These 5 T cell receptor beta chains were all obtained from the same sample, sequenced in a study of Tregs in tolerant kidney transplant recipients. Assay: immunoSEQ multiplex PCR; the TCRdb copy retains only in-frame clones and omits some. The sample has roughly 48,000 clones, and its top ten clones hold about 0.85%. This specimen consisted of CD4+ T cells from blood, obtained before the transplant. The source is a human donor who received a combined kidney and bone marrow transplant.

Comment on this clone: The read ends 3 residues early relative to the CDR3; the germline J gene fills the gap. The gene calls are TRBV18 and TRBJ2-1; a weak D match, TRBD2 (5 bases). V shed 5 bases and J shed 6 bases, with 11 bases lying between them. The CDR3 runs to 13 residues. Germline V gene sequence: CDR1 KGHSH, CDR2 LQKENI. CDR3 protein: CASSARALNEQFF. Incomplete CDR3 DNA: TGTGCCAGCTCAGCGCGGGCGCTCAATGAG.

The sequenced CDR3 bases are TGTGCCAGCAGTGACCGGACAGGACGA. This sequence encodes CASSDRTGR. The whole CDR3 region reads CASSDRTGRAFF. The V and J genes are TRBV2 and TRBJ1-1; 7 bases are a match to TRBD1. The read comes to an end 3 residues before the CDR3 does, leaving the germline J gene to fill in the end. Per germline, CDR1 SNHLY and CDR2 FYNNEI. The CDR3 covers 12 residues.

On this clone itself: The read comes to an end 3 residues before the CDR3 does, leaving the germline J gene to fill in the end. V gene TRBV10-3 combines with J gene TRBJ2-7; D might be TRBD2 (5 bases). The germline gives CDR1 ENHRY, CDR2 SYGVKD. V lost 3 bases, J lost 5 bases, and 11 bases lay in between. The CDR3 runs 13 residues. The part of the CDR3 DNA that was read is TGTGCCATCAGTGAACGGGGAACGGACGAG. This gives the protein CAISERGTDE. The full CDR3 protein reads CAISERGTDEQYF.

CDR3 DNA, as far as it was read: TGTGCCAGCAGTCAAAGGGGGGGTCGGCTTGAAAAA. It translates to CASSQRGGRLEK. The whole CDR3 protein is CASSQRGGRLEKLFF. The chain has TRBV7-2 and TRBJ1-4, with D tentatively TRBD1 (6 bases). The read halts 3 residues ahead of the CDR3 end, with the missing end drawn from the germline J gene. The germline CDR1 and CDR2 sequences are SGHTA and FQGNSA. Deletions cut 6 bases from V and 7 bases from J, with 18 bases between. The CDR3 loop spans 15 amino acids. Full variable domain (remainder filled in from reference TRBV7-2 and TRBJ1-4): GAGVSQSPSNKVTEKGKDVELRCDPISGHTALYWYRQSLGQGLEFLIYFQGNSAPDKSGLPSDRFSAERTGGSVSTLTIQRTQQEDSAVYLCASSQRGGRLEKLFFGSGTQLSVL.

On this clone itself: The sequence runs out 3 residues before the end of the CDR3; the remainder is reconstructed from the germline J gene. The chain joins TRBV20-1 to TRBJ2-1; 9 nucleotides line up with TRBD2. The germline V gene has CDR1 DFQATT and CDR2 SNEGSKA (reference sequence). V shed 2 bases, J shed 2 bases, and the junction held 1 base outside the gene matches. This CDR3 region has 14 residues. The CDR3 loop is CSARTSGPYNEQFF. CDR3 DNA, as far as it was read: TGCAGTGCTAGAACTAGCGGGCCCTACAATGAG.